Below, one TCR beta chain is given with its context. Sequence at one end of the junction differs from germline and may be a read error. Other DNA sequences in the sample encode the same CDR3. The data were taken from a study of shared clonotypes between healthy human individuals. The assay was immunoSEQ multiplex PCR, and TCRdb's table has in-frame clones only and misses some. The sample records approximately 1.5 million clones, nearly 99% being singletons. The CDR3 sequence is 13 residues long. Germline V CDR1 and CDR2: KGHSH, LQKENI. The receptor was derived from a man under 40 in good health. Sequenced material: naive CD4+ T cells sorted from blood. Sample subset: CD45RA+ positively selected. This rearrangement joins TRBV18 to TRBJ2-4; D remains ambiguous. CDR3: CASSPLAKNIQYF. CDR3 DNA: TGTGCCAGCTCTCCACTAGCCAAAAACATTCAGTACTTC.